The rows below give T cell receptor beta chains drawn from one sample of a study of blood T cell repertoires in COVID-19. The assay was immunoSEQ multiplex PCR, and TCRdb's table has in-frame clones only and misses some. The repertoire holds 55,000 to 70,000 clones, with about 81% as singletons. Sample: peripheral blood. Receptor source: a man older than 75 with acute or convalescent COVID-19. Each CDR3 is given with its conserved first and last residue. Fields, in order: clone size, J gene, D gene, CDR3 length, V gene, CDR3 DNA, CDR3 protein. A D gene is named only where the DNA matches it firmly. Clone size is given for some rows only: seen once, a few or many times, or a class if the clone is expanded.

clone size: once
J gene: TRBJ1-1
D gene: TRBD1
CDR3 length: 13
V gene: TRBV19
CDR3 DNA: TGTGCCAGTAGTATCGGGACAGTCACTGAAGCTTTCTTT
CDR3 protein: CASSIGTVTEAFF

clone size: -
J gene: TRBJ1-2
D gene: -
CDR3 length: 13
V gene: TRBV9
CDR3 DNA: TGTGCCAGCAGCGTAGCGGGTGGAAACGGCTACACCTTC
CDR3 protein: CASSVAGGNGYTF

clone size: -
J gene: TRBJ2-4
D gene: TRBD1
CDR3 length: 19
V gene: TRBV18
CDR3 DNA: TGTGCCAGCTCTCCACCGAGAGAGGGACAGAACTTAGCCAAAAACATTCAGTACTTC
CDR3 protein: CASSPPREGQNLAKNIQYF

clone size: -
J gene: TRBJ1-1
D gene: TRBD1
CDR3 length: 14
V gene: TRBV18
CDR3 DNA: TGTGCCAGCTCCCTGAACAGGGGGAACACTGAAGCTTTCTTT
CDR3 protein: CASSLNRGNTEAFF

clone size: -
J gene: TRBJ1-1
D gene: -
CDR3 length: 15
V gene: TRBV9
CDR3 DNA: TGTGCCAGCAGCTCCGGGACTTACATAGGGACTGAAGCTTTCTTT
CDR3 protein: CASSSGTYIGTEAFF

clone size: -
J gene: TRBJ2-7
D gene: TRBD2
CDR3 length: 15
V gene: TRBV9
CDR3 DNA: TGTGCCAGCAGTAGACAAGGACTAGCGGGCTACGAGCAGTACTTC
CDR3 protein: CASSRQGLAGYEQYF

clone size: -
J gene: TRBJ2-1
D gene: TRBD2
CDR3 length: 19
V gene: TRBV6-2/TRBV6-3
CDR3 DNA: TGTGCCAGCAGTTCCCCGGACAGACATAGCGGGAGCTCCTACAATGAGCAGTTCTTC
CDR3 protein: CASSSPDRHSGSSYNEQFF

clone size: few
J gene: TRBJ1-4
D gene: -
CDR3 length: 16
V gene: TRBV5-1
CDR3 DNA: TGCGCCAGCAGCCCAATTGGCCCAGCAACTAATGAAAAACTGTTTTTT
CDR3 protein: CASSPIGPATNEKLFF

clone size: -
J gene: TRBJ1-1
D gene: -
CDR3 length: 13
V gene: TRBV4-1
CDR3 DNA: TGCGCCAGCAGCCAAGAAAGGGGCACTGAAGCTTTCTTT
CDR3 protein: CASSQERGTEAFF

clone size: medium-sized
J gene: TRBJ2-1
D gene: TRBD2
CDR3 length: 14
V gene: TRBV28
CDR3 DNA: TGTGCCAGCAGCCGGGGGGGGTCCTACAATGAGCAGTTCTTC
CDR3 protein: CASSRGGSYNEQFF

clone size: -
J gene: TRBJ1-2
D gene: TRBD1
CDR3 length: 16
V gene: TRBV5-1
CDR3 DNA: TGCGCCAGCAGGCCTAGGACAGGGGATTTGGTCTATGGCTACACCTTC
CDR3 protein: CASRPRTGDLVYGYTF

clone size: -
J gene: TRBJ1-2
D gene: -
CDR3 length: 15
V gene: TRBV7-2
CDR3 DNA: TGTGCCAGCAGCTTGGGCGGGGGCTCAGACTATGGCTACACCTTC
CDR3 protein: CASSLGGGSDYGYTF

clone size: -
J gene: TRBJ1-2
D gene: -
CDR3 length: 14
V gene: TRBV5-6
CDR3 DNA: TGTGCCAGCAGCTTGGGGGGGCGCGGTTATGGCTACACCTTC
CDR3 protein: CASSLGGRGYGYTF

clone size: -
J gene: TRBJ1-5
D gene: TRBD1
CDR3 length: 13
V gene: TRBV24-1
CDR3 DNA: TGTGCCACCGGGGGGACAGGGCATCAGCCCCAGCATTTT
CDR3 protein: CATGGTGHQPQHF

clone size: -
J gene: TRBJ1-6
D gene: -
CDR3 length: 16
V gene: TRBV4-2
CDR3 DNA: TGTGCCAGCAGCCAAGATTCCTTTATCTATAATTCACCCCTCCACTTT
CDR3 protein: CASSQDSFIYNSPLHF

clone size: once
J gene: TRBJ1-1
D gene: -
CDR3 length: 13
V gene: TRBV2
CDR3 DNA: TGTGCCAGCATGGACAGCATGAACACTGAAGCTTTCTTT
CDR3 protein: CASMDSMNTEAFF

clone size: -
J gene: TRBJ2-1
D gene: TRBD2
CDR3 length: 14
V gene: TRBV10-3
CDR3 DNA: TGTGCCATCAGTGCTAGCGGGAGCTACAATGAGCAGTTCTTC
CDR3 protein: CAISASGSYNEQFF

clone size: -
J gene: TRBJ1-2
D gene: -
CDR3 length: 13
V gene: TRBV9
CDR3 DNA: TGTGCCAGCAGCGTAGATGTGGCATATGGCTACACCTTC
CDR3 protein: CASSVDVAYGYTF

clone size: -
J gene: TRBJ2-2
D gene: -
CDR3 length: 14
V gene: TRBV27
CDR3 DNA: TGTGCCAGCAGTTTATCTACGAACACCGGGGAGCTGTTTTTT
CDR3 protein: CASSLSTNTGELFF

clone size: once
J gene: TRBJ2-1
D gene: TRBD2
CDR3 length: 15
V gene: TRBV5-1
CDR3 DNA: TGCGCCAGCAGGGGACTAGCGGGAGGTCAAGATGAGCAGTTCTTC
CDR3 protein: CASRGLAGGQDEQFF

clone size: -
J gene: TRBJ2-1
D gene: TRBD2
CDR3 length: 15
V gene: TRBV10-3
CDR3 DNA: TGTGCCATCAGTGAGTTCGCGGGAGAGTACGACGAGCAGTTCTTC
CDR3 protein: CAISEFAGEYDEQFF

clone size: -
J gene: TRBJ1-2
D gene: -
CDR3 length: 12
V gene: TRBV9
CDR3 DNA: TGTGCCAGCAGCGCGGGCGGGGCGGGCGAGACCTTC
CDR3 protein: CASSAGGAGETF